This is a list of T cell receptor beta chains from one sample in a study of blood T cell repertoires in COVID-19. Assay: immunoSEQ multiplex PCR; the TCRdb copy retains only in-frame clones and omits some. The profile covers some 53,000 clones, with 90% appearing a single time and roughly 3% taken by the ten largest. Sequenced: peripheral blood. The origin of the receptors is a human donor in a cohort sampled during active COVID-19. CDR3s include the opening cysteine and the closing phenylalanine or tryptophan. A D gene is named only where the DNA matches it firmly. Expanded clones get a size class; other rows say once, few or many, or leave the size out.

j_call	clone_size	d_call	v_call	cdr3_aa	cdr3_nt
TRBJ1-2	NA	NA	TRBV2	CASSEGPGVSGYTF	TGTGCCAGCAGTGAAGGTCCAGGGGTTTCTGGCTACACCTTC
TRBJ1-2	once	NA	TRBV20-1	CSASTGRYGYTF	TGCAGTGCTAGTACAGGGCGCTATGGCTACACCTTC
TRBJ2-3	NA	NA	TRBV3-1/TRBV3-2	CASSHGGFSTDTQYF	TGTGCCAGCAGCCATGGCGGGTTCAGCACAGATACGCAGTATTTT
TRBJ2-7	NA	TRBD2	TRBV6-5	CASSWREGSYEQYF	TGTGCCAGCAGTTGGCGGGAGGGCTCCTACGAGCAGTACTTC
TRBJ1-3	NA	NA	TRBV2	CASSPTVTGNTIYF	TGTGCCAGCAGTCCCACAGTTACTGGAAACACCATATATTTT
TRBJ1-6	NA	NA	TRBV5-1	CASSLVGGTNSPLHF	TGCGCCAGCAGCTTGGTGGGGGGGACCAATTCACCCCTCCACTTT
TRBJ1-1	NA	NA	TRBV6-2/TRBV6-3	CASSYVGGTTEAFF	TGTGCCAGCAGTTACGTGGGGGGTACCACTGAAGCTTTCTTT
TRBJ2-1	once	TRBD2	TRBV7-3	CASMEDSGSHEQFF	TGTGCCAGCATGGAGGATAGCGGGAGCCATGAGCAGTTCTTC
TRBJ1-1	NA	TRBD1	TRBV18	CASSHFPGTGVLDTEAFF	TGTGCCAGCTCACACTTTCCCGGGACAGGGGTCCTGGACACTGAAGCTTTCTTT
TRBJ2-7	NA	TRBD1	TRBV2	CASSPVLGQGASEQYF	TGTGCCAGCAGTCCCGTACTAGGACAGGGGGCTAGCGAGCAGTACTTC
TRBJ2-5	NA	NA	TRBV28	CASSSETQYF	TGTGCCAGCAGTTCGGAGACCCAGTACTTC
TRBJ2-1	once	TRBD2	TRBV10-3	CAISEGLAGTNEQFF	TGTGCCATCAGTGAAGGTCTAGCGGGAACCAATGAGCAGTTCTTC
TRBJ2-1	NA	NA	TRBV2	CATRGINPYNEQFF	TGTGCCACCCGCGGAATAAACCCTTACAATGAGCAGTTCTTC
TRBJ2-3	NA	TRBD2	TRBV29-1	CSVATGLAGGGKQYF	TGCAGCGTCGCCACGGGACTAGCGGGAGGGGGTAAGCAGTATTTT
TRBJ2-1	NA	TRBD2	TRBV30	CAWSTGLAEVRREQFF	TGTGCCTGGAGTACGGGACTAGCGGAAGTCCGGCGAGAGCAGTTCTTC
TRBJ2-5	NA	TRBD2	TRBV12-3/TRBV12-4	CASSLAGVETQYF	TGTGCCAGCAGTTTGGCGGGAGTTGAGACCCAGTACTTC
TRBJ1-3	NA	NA	TRBV29-1	CSTIEGNTIYF	TGCAGCACCATAGAAGGAAACACCATATATTTT
TRBJ2-7	NA	NA	TRBV5-4	CASSLVGQSYEQYF	TGTGCCAGCAGCTTGGTCGGACAGTCCTACGAGCAGTACTTC
TRBJ2-7	once	NA	TRBV7-2	CASSLDFAYEQYF	TGTGCCAGCAGCTTGGACTTCGCCTACGAGCAGTACTTC
TRBJ1-5	NA	NA	TRBV9	CASSPQGGRYQPQHF	TGTGCCAGCAGCCCTCAGGGTGGGCGTTATCAGCCCCAGCATTTT
TRBJ2-5	NA	NA	TRBV12-3/TRBV12-4	CASSGQARETQYF	TGTGCCAGCAGTGGGCAGGCCCGCGAGACCCAGTACTTC
TRBJ2-7	NA	TRBD2	TRBV28	CASSLDWGLVLSGSYEQYF	TGTGCCAGCAGTTTAGACTGGGGCCTGGTCCTGAGCGGGAGTTACGAGCAGTACTTC
TRBJ2-1	once	TRBD1	TRBV6-1	CASSEGTGAYNEQFF	TGTGCCAGCAGTGAAGGGACAGGGGCCTACAATGAGCAGTTCTTC
TRBJ1-1	NA	NA	TRBV2	CASSEAPEAFF	TGTGCCAGCAGTGAGGCTCCTGAAGCTTTCTTT
TRBJ2-3	NA	NA	TRBV19	CASSDEGTDTQYF	TGTGCCAGTAGCGACGAGGGCACAGATACGCAGTATTTT
TRBJ2-5	once	NA	TRBV2	CASSRGTETQYF	TGTGCCAGCAGCAGGGGCACGGAGACCCAGTACTTC
TRBJ2-1	NA	TRBD2	TRBV5-4	CASSLSSGRLYNEQFF	TGTGCCAGCAGCTTGTCTAGCGGGAGACTCTACAATGAGCAGTTCTTC
TRBJ1-6	NA	TRBD1	TRBV6-1	CASSDRDRGRSPLHF	TGTGCCAGCAGTGACCGGGACAGGGGACGGTCACCCCTCCACTTT
TRBJ1-5	NA	NA	TRBV6-5	CASRRGSNQPQHF	TGTGCCAGCAGGCGGGGGAGCAATCAGCCCCAGCATTTT
TRBJ2-7	once	TRBD1	TRBV29-1	CSVPSGTGGYEQYF	TGCAGCGTTCCGTCCGGGACAGGCGGCTACGAGCAGTACTTC
TRBJ1-6	NA	TRBD1	TRBV2	CASSRQGYNSPLHF	TGTGCCAGCAGCCGACAGGGCTATAATTCACCCCTCCACTTT
TRBJ2-1	NA	TRBD1	TRBV19	CASSPTGTGGLNEQFF	TGTGCCAGTAGTCCTACCGGGACAGGGGGGTTGAATGAGCAGTTCTTC
TRBJ2-1	NA	TRBD2	TRBV7-3	CASSLVGLAGGGEQFF	TGTGCCAGCAGCTTAGTCGGACTAGCGGGAGGAGGTGAGCAGTTCTTC
TRBJ2-7	NA	TRBD1	TRBV29-1	CSVATTGVRPYEQYF	TGCAGCGTGGCCACCACAGGGGTAAGGCCCTACGAGCAGTACTTC
TRBJ2-3	NA	TRBD2	TRBV18	CASSPPRIAGAGTDTQYF	TGTGCCAGCTCACCACCGAGGATAGCGGGAGCCGGGACAGATACGCAGTATTTT
TRBJ1-4	NA	NA	TRBV11-2	CASSSRGKLFF	TGTGCCAGCAGCTCACGCGGAAAACTGTTTTTT